Reported below is one TCR beta chain. These data originate in a study of T cell changes during pregnancy in multiple sclerosis. V was clipped by 1 base and J by 7 bases; unmatched bases: 3. The CDR3 covers 16 residues. The germline gives CDR1 SEHNR, CDR2 FQNEAQ (reference sequence). Sequenced by immunoSEQ multiplex PCR; TCRdb stores in-frame clones only, minus some. The table shows 40,000 to 60,000 clones, with 92% occurring only once. Specimen: CD4+ T cells from peripheral blood mononuclear cells, collected in the third trimester of pregnancy. The rearrangement joins TRBV7-9 to TRBJ2-1, with 14 bases that match TRBD2. The TCR was taken from a female donor with multiple sclerosis, enrolled in a pregnancy study. CDR3 loop: CASSLGTSGGTNEQFF. The CDR3 DNA follows: TGTGCCAGCAGCTTAGGGACTAGCGGGGGGACGAATGAGCAGTTCTTC.